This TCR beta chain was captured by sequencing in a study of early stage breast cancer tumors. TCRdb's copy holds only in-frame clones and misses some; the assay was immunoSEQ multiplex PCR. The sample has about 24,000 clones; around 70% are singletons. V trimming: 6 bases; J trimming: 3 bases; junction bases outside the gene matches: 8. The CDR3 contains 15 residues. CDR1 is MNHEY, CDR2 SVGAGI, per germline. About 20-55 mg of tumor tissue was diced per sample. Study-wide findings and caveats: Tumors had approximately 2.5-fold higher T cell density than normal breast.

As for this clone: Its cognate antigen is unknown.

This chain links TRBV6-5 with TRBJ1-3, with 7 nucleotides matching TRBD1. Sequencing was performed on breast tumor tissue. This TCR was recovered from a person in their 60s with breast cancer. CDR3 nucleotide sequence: TGTGCCAGCAGAAACAGGGGAGGAAGTGGAAACACCATATATTTT. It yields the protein CASRNRGGSGNTIYF.